Each of the 8 T cell receptor beta chains below was sequenced from the same sample in a study of blood T cell repertoires in COVID-19. Profiling relied on immunoSEQ multiplex PCR, and the TCRdb table lists in-frame clones only, not all of them. The repertoire includes about 190,000 clones, approximately 78% of them detected once, and 17% sits in the top ten. The material sequenced was PBMCs or T cells enriched from blood (not recorded which). The receptors stem from a woman between 50 and 59 years old who had recovered from COVID-19.

Points on this clone: The sample contains more than one DNA sequence encoding this CDR3. The chain uses TRBV7-3 and TRBJ2-2, with 11 bases matching TRBD2. J gave up 4 bases and V 5 bases, and 3 bases lay outside the gene matches. Germline V gene data show CDR1 as SGHTA and CDR2 as FQGTGA. This CDR3 has 15 residues. CDR3 in amino acids: CASSPGTSGTGELFF. The DNA of the CDR3 is TGTGCCAGCAGCCCCGGGACTAGCGGCACCGGGGAGCTGTTTTTT.

The V call is TRBV6-2 or TRBV6-3, the J call TRBJ2-2; TRBD2 matches 7 bases. The CDR3 has 15 residues. V trimming: 3 bases; J trimming: 2 bases; junction bases outside the gene matches: 3. Germline V gene lookup returns CDR1 MNHEY and CDR2 SVGEGT. The CDR3 region is CASSYGGGNTGELFF. The CDR3 DNA follows: TGTGCCAGCAGTTATGGCGGGGGAAACACCGGGGAGCTGTTTTTT.

This chain connects TRBV7-2 to TRBJ2-5, with 13 bases fitting TRBD2. V lost 2 bases to trimming and J lost 7 bases; unmatched junction nucleotides: 13. Germline V gene lookup returns CDR1 SGHTA and CDR2 FQGNSA. The CDR3 length is 18 residues. Here the CDR3 reads CASSLRRLAGGEGRTQYF. The CDR3 region has the DNA TGTGCCAGCAGCTTAAGGAGACTAGCGGGAGGAGAGGGAAGGACCCAGTACTTC.

The V gene is TRBV28, the J gene TRBJ1-2; D perhaps matches TRBD1 (6 bases). In germline, CDR1 is MDHEN, CDR2 SYDVKM. The V end lost 5 bases, the J end lost 2 bases, and 9 bases lay between the germline ends. The CDR3 consists of 13 residues. CDR3 DNA: TGTGCCAGCAGTGAAACAGGGAACTATGGCTACACCTTC. Amino acid sequence: CASSETGNYGYTF.

The CDR3 loop reads CASSPLAGGFNEQFF. CDR3 bases: TGTGCCTCAAGCCCACTAGCGGGAGGGTTCAATGAGCAGTTCTTC. The genes are TRBV19 and TRBJ2-1; 13 nucleotides line up with TRBD2. V gave up 11 bases and J gave up 6 bases; unmatched junction bases: 10. Germline V gene sequence: CDR1 LNHDA, CDR2 SQIVND (reference sequence). CDR3 length: 15 amino acids.

V and J are TRBV7-9 and TRBJ1-6; the D is unclear. Germline V gene lookup returns CDR1 SEHNR and CDR2 FQNEAQ (reference sequence). The CDR3 length is 13 residues. Trimming cost V 5 bases and J 5 bases, with 7 bases left between them. This CDR3 is CASSPGDNSPLHF. The CDR3 bases are TGTGCCAGCAGCCCCGGGGATAATTCACCCCTCCACTTT.

The chain recombines TRBV10-3 with TRBJ1-1; D call uncertain. This CDR3 region has 13 residues. Germline V lookup: CDR1 ENHRY, CDR2 SYGVKD. The germline V and J ends were trimmed by 7 bases and 5 bases, with 14 bases remaining between them. As DNA, the CDR3 is TGTGCCATCATCATACCCCGAGGGACTGAAGCTTTCTTT. This encodes CAIIIPRGTEAFF.

The genes are TRBV28 and TRBJ1-2; TRBD1 aligns across 7 bases. Trimming took 6 bases from V and 0 from J; bases not matched to a gene: 10. The CDR3 is 16 amino acids. Germline-derived CDR1 and CDR2 are MDHEN and SYDVKM. CDR3 DNA sequence: TGTGCCAGCAGGGGACAGCTCTCCCTAGCTAACTATGGCTACACCTTC. Protein: CASRGQLSLANYGYTF.